The clone carrying this T cell receptor (beta chain) was observed a handful of times. No antigen is known for it. The data derive from a study of high-grade serous ovarian cancer treatment subgroups. Study-wide points: Different patients shared almost no repertoire; same-patient tumors shared about 0.11 to 0.79.

The tumor samples were collected prior to definitive surgery or chemotherapy. V shed 6 bases and J shed 6 bases, with 11 bases lying between them. The CDR3 is 12 amino acids. In germline, CDR1 is SEHNR, CDR2 FQNEAQ (reference sequence). The data were produced by immunoSEQ multiplex PCR, yet TCRdb's version contains in-frame clones alone and is incomplete. The data hold 10,000 to 15,000 clones, with over 75% observed a single time. The sample comprised tumor tissue. This chain links TRBV7-9 with TRBJ1-2; the D gene is possibly TRBD1 (5 bases). This sequence was found in a human donor with high-grade serous ovarian cancer. The CDR3 loop reads CASRFEGNGYTF. In DNA, the CDR3 is TGTGCCAGCAGGTTCGAGGGGAATGGCTACACCTTC.